Presented here are 18 T cell receptor beta chains from one specimen sequenced in a study of blood T cell repertoires in COVID-19. Only in-frame clones appear in the TCRdb table, and some are missing; sequencing was by immunoSEQ multiplex PCR. The repertoire holds some 120,000 clones, with around three quarters as singletons. The sample comprised peripheral blood. The receptors derive from a woman aged 70-85 years with acute or convalescent COVID-19.

In this sample, this clone turned up a few times. The V and J genes are TRBV6-6 and TRBJ1-5; 8 bases are shared with TRBD1. The V gene's germline CDR1 is MNHNY and CDR2 SVGAGI (reference sequence). This CDR3 has 13 amino acids. Losses at the gene ends were 8 bases for V and 3 bases for J; bases not matched to a gene: 3. CDR3 sequence reads: CASGTGANQPQHF. The CDR3, as DNA: TGTGCCAGCGGGACAGGCGCCAATCAGCCCCAGCATTTT.

This clone was seen once. V is TRBV5-6 and J is TRBJ1-6, with 9 positions matching TRBD1. V lost 0 bases to trimming and J lost 10 bases; unmatched junction nucleotides: 8. Germline values: CDR1 SGHDT, CDR2 YYEEEE. The CDR3 sequence is 16 residues long. The CDR3 nucleotides read TGTGCCAGCAGCTTGGTACCGGGACAGGGAGGATCACCCCTCCACTTT. Amino acids: CASSLVPGQGGSPLHF.

This clone was picked up a small number of times. The chain joins TRBV28 to TRBJ1-6, with 7 bases identical to TRBD1. The CDR3 extends over 16 amino acids. The junction had 9 bases not matched to a gene; V was cut back by 5 bases and J by 5 bases. CDR1 is MDHEN, CDR2 SYDVKM, per germline. The CDR3 DNA is TGTGCCAGCAGTGTGGTGACAGGGAAGAATAATTCACCCCTCCACTTT. Translating it yields CASSVVTGKNNSPLHF. Together with reference TRBV28 and TRBJ1-6, the CDR3 gives the full variable domain: DVKVTQSSRYLVKRTGEKVFLECVQDMDHENMFWYRQDPGLGLRLIYFSYDVKMKEKGDIPEGYSVSREKKERFSLILESASTNQTSMYLCASSVVTGKNNSPLHFGNGTRLTVT.

In its sample, this clone was seen a few times. The rearrangement links TRBV7-2 to TRBJ2-3, with 9 bases fitting TRBD2. The CDR3 is 17 residues long. Germline-derived CDR1 and CDR2 are SGHTA and FQGNSA. The V gene end was trimmed by 0 bases and the J gene end by 0 bases; junction bases not matched to a gene: 4. The CDR3 DNA reads TGTGCCAGCAGCTTAGCTAGCGGGGGCGCTAGCACAGATACGCAGTATTTT. This gives the protein CASSLASGGASTDTQYF.

This clone was observed a handful of times. This rearrangement joins TRBV27 to TRBJ2-4; D gene unclear. CDR1 and CDR2 (germline): MNHEY, SMNVEV (reference sequence). V dropped 6 bases and J dropped 2 bases, with 5 bases sitting between them. The CDR3 runs to 12 residues. The CDR3 DNA sequence: TGTGCCAGCAGGGGCACCAAAAACATTCAGTACTTC. It translates to CASRGTKNIQYF.

This clone has at least ten counts. Other DNA variants within this sample encode the same CDR3. The J gene is TRBJ1-2, the V gene TRBV5-4, with unresolved D. The V and J ends lost 0 bases and 5 bases respectively, with 11 bases between them. The CDR3 totals 14 residues. Germline loops: CDR1 SGHNT, CDR2 YYREEE (reference sequence). CDR3 in amino acids: CASSLGGLIYGYTF. The CDR3 region has the DNA TGTGCCAGCAGCTTGGGAGGACTGATATATGGCTACACCTTC.

The chain couples TRBV12-3 or TRBV12-4 to TRBJ1-2, with D possibly matching TRBD1 (5 bases). The V and J ends lost 6 bases and 5 bases respectively, with 13 bases between them. The CDR3 has 13 amino acids. CDR3 coding DNA: TGTGCCAGCAGCGTTAGGGGACTGTATGGCTACACCTTC. Its translation is CASSVRGLYGYTF.

The genes are TRBV7-2 and TRBJ1-1, with 10 bases that match TRBD1. From germline, CDR1 is SGHTA and CDR2 FQGNSA. After removal of 5 bases from V and 4 bases from J, the junction contained 4 bases not matched to a gene. The CDR3 runs 14 residues. The CDR3, as DNA: TGTGCCAGCAGCACATGGACAGGGGGCACTGAAGCTTTCTTT. It translates to CASSTWTGGTEAFF.

The rearrangement joins TRBV18 to TRBJ2-7; 11 bases line up with TRBD1. This CDR3 is 18 amino acids long. Germline-derived CDR1 and CDR2 are KGHSH and LQKENI. V lost 0 bases, J lost 9 bases, and 16 bases stayed unmatched. The CDR3 DNA is TGTGCCAGCTCACCACCGATGGGACAGGGGGTCTCAAGTCCGAGGCAGTACTTC. It yields the protein CASSPPMGQGVSSPRQYF.

This clone appeared once. V usage is TRBV28 and J usage is TRBJ2-3; tentative D call: TRBD2 (6 bases). The V end was cut by 5 bases, the J end by 2 bases, with 14 bases between. This CDR3 comprises 15 residues. Germline V CDR1 and CDR2: MDHEN, SYDVKM. The CDR3 reads CASSRTTRNTDTQYF. CDR3 nucleotides: TGTGCCAGCAGTCGGACGACTAGGAACACAGATACGCAGTATTTT.

The V gene is TRBV28, the J gene TRBJ1-6; D not certain. The CDR3 sequence is 15 residues long. V lost 5 bases, J lost 6 bases, and 14 bases lay in between. Germline values: CDR1 MDHEN, CDR2 SYDVKM. The CDR3 region has the DNA TGTGCCAGCAGTCTTGGACTGGCCCCTAATTCACCCCTCCACTTT. It translates to CASSLGLAPNSPLHF.

This sequence joins TRBV28 and TRBJ2-7, with 7 bases aligning to TRBD1. The germline V gene has CDR1 MDHEN and CDR2 SYDVKM. This CDR3 spans 12 amino acids. The ends lost 6 bases at V and 11 bases at J; junction bases unmatched: 10. The CDR3 region is CASRYRQGEEYF. The DNA for the CDR3 is TGTGCCAGCAGATATAGACAGGGAGAGGAGTACTTC.

This clone was counted between two and nine times. CDR3 bases: TGTGCCAGCAGTGAATTGGTGGGACAGGGGAATCAGCCCCAGCATTTT. It specifies CASSELVGQGNQPQHF. V gene TRBV6-1 combines with J gene TRBJ1-5, with 10 bases that match TRBD1. The germline V gene has CDR1 MNHNS and CDR2 SASEGT. The CDR3 runs 16 residues. V shed 2 bases and J 4 bases; nucleotides not matched to a gene: 5.

This rearrangement joins TRBV10-3 to TRBJ2-2; D not resolved. V lost 10 bases and J 0 bases, leaving 12 bases between the germline ends. The germline gives CDR1 ENHRY, CDR2 SYGVKD. This CDR3 spans 14 amino acids. The CDR3 DNA is TGTGCCAGCAATCAGAATTCGAACACCGGGGAGCTGTTTTTT. Its protein product is CASNQNSNTGELFF.

This rearrangement joins TRBV3-1 (or the pseudogene TRBV3-2) to TRBJ2-1; 7 bases are shared with TRBD1. The CDR3 is made up of 15 amino acids. V lost 0 bases and J lost 7; bases outside the gene matches: 6. Germline lookup yields CDR1 LGHDT and CDR2 YNNKEL (reference sequence). Here the CDR3 reads CASSQDETGKNEQFF. The CDR3, as DNA: TGTGCCAGCAGCCAAGACGAGACAGGGAAGAATGAGCAGTTCTTC.

This chain links TRBV27 with TRBJ1-5; no definite D call. The CDR3 totals 13 residues. The V end was cut by 5 bases, the J end by 6 bases, with 11 bases between. The V gene's germline CDR1 is MNHEY and CDR2 SMNVEV (reference sequence). Here the CDR3 DNA reads TGTGCCAGCAGTCGTGTGGCGGGTCAGCCCCAGCATTTT. This translates into CASSRVAGQPQHF.

The V and J genes are TRBV10-3 and TRBJ1-2, with D possibly matching TRBD1 (5 bases). From germline, CDR1 is ENHRY and CDR2 SYGVKD. With 6 bases removed from V and 2 bases from J, the gap between germline ends came to 10 bases. The CDR3 is 13 residues long. The DNA for the CDR3 is TGTGCCATCAGCCTCGACAGAAACTATGGCTACACCTTC. Encoded protein: CAISLDRNYGYTF.

This chain connects TRBV15 to TRBJ1-2; 11 nucleotides align to TRBD1. V dropped 3 bases and J dropped 1; count of bases not matched to a gene: 7. The CDR3 runs to 17 residues. CDR1 and CDR2 (germline): LNHNV, YYDKDF (reference sequence). CDR3 coding DNA: TGTGCCACCAGCAGGGGGGACAGGGGGTTAGTTAACTATGGCTACACCTTC. It codes for CATSRGDRGLVNYGYTF.